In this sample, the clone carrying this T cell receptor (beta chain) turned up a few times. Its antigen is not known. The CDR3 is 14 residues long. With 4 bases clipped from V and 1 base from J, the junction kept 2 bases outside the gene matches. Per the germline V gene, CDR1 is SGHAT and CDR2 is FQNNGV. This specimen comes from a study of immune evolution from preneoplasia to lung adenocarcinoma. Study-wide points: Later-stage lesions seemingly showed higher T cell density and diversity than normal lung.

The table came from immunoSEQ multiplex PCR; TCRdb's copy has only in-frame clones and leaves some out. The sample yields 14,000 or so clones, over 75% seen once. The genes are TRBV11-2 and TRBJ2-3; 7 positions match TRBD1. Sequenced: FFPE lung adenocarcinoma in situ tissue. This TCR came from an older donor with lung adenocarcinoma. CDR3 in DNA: TGTGCCAGCAGCTCCGACAGGGGCACAGATACGCAGTATTTT. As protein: CASSSDRGTDTQYF.